This T cell receptor (beta chain) was sequenced during a study of blood T cells in healthy people across ages. Study-wide context: Researchers report that template switching captured about one barcoded beta molecule per two T cells. Study-wide points: Per million T cells, TCR beta diversity dropped about linearly as age rose.

The sample holds a few counts of this clonotype. Antigen: not known. Germline V lookup: CDR1 MNHEY, CDR2 SVGEGT. Losses at the gene ends were 1 base for V and 8 bases for J; bases not matched to a gene: 9. The length of the CDR3 is 16 residues. A second PCR, run for about 7 to 11 cycles, used a sample-barcoded 5' primer plus a J-beta primer mix. TCRdb re-called the 5' RACE reads with MiXCR, one entry per CDR3 protein. Altogether about 970,000 distinct CDR3 sequences are present, roughly 51% being singletons, with the ten largest covering around 21%. The chain couples TRBV6-2 or TRBV6-3 to TRBJ2-1; 9 positions match TRBD1. Sequenced material: blood. This clonotype was obtained from a woman in her sixties or seventies in good health. The CDR3 bases are TGTGCCAGCAGTTACTTTGACAGGGGGAGTCTCGATGAGCAGTTCTTC. Translated: CASSYFDRGSLDEQFF.